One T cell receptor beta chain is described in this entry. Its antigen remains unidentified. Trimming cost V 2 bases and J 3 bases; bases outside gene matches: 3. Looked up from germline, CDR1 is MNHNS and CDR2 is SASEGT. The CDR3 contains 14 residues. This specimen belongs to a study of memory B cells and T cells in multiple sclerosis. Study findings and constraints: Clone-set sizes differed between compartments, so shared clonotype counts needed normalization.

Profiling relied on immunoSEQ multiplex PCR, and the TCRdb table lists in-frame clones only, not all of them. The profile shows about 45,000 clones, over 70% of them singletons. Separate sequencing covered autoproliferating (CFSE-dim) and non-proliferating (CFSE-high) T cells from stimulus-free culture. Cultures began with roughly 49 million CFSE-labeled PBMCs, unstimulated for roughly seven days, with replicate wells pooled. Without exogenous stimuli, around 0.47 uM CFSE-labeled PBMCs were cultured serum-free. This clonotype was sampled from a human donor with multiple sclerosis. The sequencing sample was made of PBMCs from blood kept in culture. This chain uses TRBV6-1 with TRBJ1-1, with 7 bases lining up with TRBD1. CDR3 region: CASSELQGDTEAFF. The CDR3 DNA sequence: TGTGCCAGCAGTGAATTGCAGGGGGACACTGAAGCTTTCTTT.